Shown below are 22 T cell receptor beta chains from a single sample sequenced in a study of blood T cells in healthy people across ages (dated by TCRdb to about 2015). To prepare the library, 5' RACE was applied. Sequenced using an Illumina HiSeq 2500. A second PCR of about 7 to 12 cycles was performed with a sample-barcoded 5' primer and a J-beta primer mix. TCRdb itself trimmed the public reads at Q25 with fastp, ran MiXCR and retained productive beta chains. Identical CDR3 protein sequences are pooled into one entry, listed with their most common genes and DNA. The sample has about 1.4 million distinct CDR3 sequences on record, roughly 59% of them singletons. In total, the top ten clones hold 5% to 7% of the sample. Sequencing was carried out using blood. The source is a man aged 18 to 29 in good health.

V usage is TRBV6-6 and J usage is TRBJ1-1; D is possibly TRBD1 (6 bases). Germline V gene data show CDR1 as MNHNY and CDR2 as SVGAGI (reference sequence). The CDR3 loop spans 15 amino acids. The ends were cut back, 0 bases at V and 3 bases at J, with 11 bases in the middle. The CDR3 sequence: CASSYSIGGDTEAFF. CDR3 DNA sequence: TGTGCCAGCAGTTACTCGATTGGGGGCGACACTGAAGCTTTCTTT.

V usage is TRBV5-1 and J usage is TRBJ2-7; possibly TRBD2 for D (6 bases). The germline CDR1 and CDR2 sequences are SGHRS and YFSETQ. V lost 1 base and J 8 bases, leaving 19 bases between the germline ends. This CDR3 region has 15 residues. For the CDR3, the DNA is TGCGCCAGCAGCTTGAAGGCTAGCGAGGGGAATAAGCAGTACTTC. It specifies CASSLKASEGNKQYF. Full variable domain (missing parts from reference TRBV5-1 and TRBJ2-7): KAGVTQTPRYLIKTRGQQVTLSCSPISGHRSVSWYQQTPGQGLQFLFEYFSETQRNKGNFPGRFSGRQFSNSRSEMNVSTLELGDSALYLCASSLKASEGNKQYFGPGTRLTVT.

The chain couples TRBV4-3 to TRBJ2-3; 8 bases fit TRBD2. J gave up 4 bases and V 0 bases, and 3 bases lay outside the gene matches. Germline V gene data show CDR1 as LGHNA and CDR2 as YSLEER. CDR3 length: 15 residues. The CDR3 DNA reads TGCGCCAGCAGCCAAGAGCGGGGGGCAGCAGATACGCAGTATTTT. It specifies CASSQERGAADTQYF.

The chain uses TRBV20-1 and TRBJ1-2; D unclear. Germline CDR1 DFQATT, CDR2 SNEGSKA (reference sequence). The CDR3 has 14 amino acids. Trimming left V 0 bases short and J 1 base short, with 9 bases between. The CDR3 loop is CSARDPTDNYGYTF. The CDR3 DNA reads as TGCAGTGCTAGAGATCCGACGGATAACTATGGCTACACCTTC.

The chain links TRBV29-1 to TRBJ1-1; D uncertain. Germline lookup yields CDR1 SQVTM and CDR2 ANQGSEA. The CDR3 is 11 amino acids. Trimming pared 4 bases from V and 7 bases from J, leaving 10 bases between. The CDR3: CSVGWAGEAFF. CDR3 coding DNA: TGCAGCGTTGGCTGGGCAGGTGAAGCTTTCTTT.

The V and J genes are TRBV20-1 and TRBJ2-7, with 8 bases lining up with TRBD2. This CDR3 is built from 12 residues. Trimming took 6 bases from V and 4 from J; bases not matched to a gene: 5. CDR1 and CDR2 from the germline V gene are DFQATT and SNEGSKA (reference sequence). The CDR3 DNA follows: TGCAGTGCCAGGACTAGCTTGTACGAGCAGTACTTC. Protein: CSARTSLYEQYF.

The rearrangement links TRBV20-1 to TRBJ2-7; 10 bases line up with TRBD2. J lost 4 bases, V lost 4 bases, and 4 bases had no gene match. Germline CDR1 is DFQATT and CDR2 is SNEGSKA (reference sequence). This CDR3 contains 13 residues. CDR3 in amino acids: CSATSGLAYEQYF. CDR3 nucleotides: TGCAGTGCTACCTCGGGACTAGCGTACGAGCAGTACTTC.

This clonotype was observed a handful of times. V usage is TRBV7-2 and J usage is TRBJ2-7, with TRBD1 matching over 8 bases. Germline CDR1 and CDR2: SGHTA and FQGNSA. The J segment lost 0 bases and the V segment lost 7 bases, leaving 5 bases of the junction unmatched. CDR3 length equals 14 residues. DNA of the CDR3: TGTGCCAGCACCCTCCAGGGGGCCTCCTACGAGCAGTACTTC. This codes for CASTLQGASYEQYF.

In DNA, the CDR3 is TGTGCCAGCAGTGGCCGGGGGATTGCAACTAATGAAAAACTGTTTTTT. Translating gives CASSGRGIATNEKLFF. The chain recombines TRBV25-1 with TRBJ1-4, with D tentatively TRBD1 (5 bases). Germline assignment: CDR1 MGHDK and CDR2 SYGVNS. Trimming took off 4 bases at V and 0 bases at J, with 12 bases between the two ends. The CDR3 has 16 amino acids.

The CDR3 loop reads CASSLGRGGHKDTQYF. CDR3 bases: TGTGCCAGCAGTTTAGGCCGGGGGGGCCATAAAGATACGCAGTATTTT. This sequence joins TRBV28 and TRBJ2-3; TRBD2 matches at 8 bases. Germline trimming cut 2 bases from V and 5 bases from J; bases unmatched to any gene: 9. Germline V gene sequence: CDR1 MDHEN, CDR2 SYDVKM. This CDR3 region has 16 residues.

This clonotype was counted between two and nine times. This chain connects TRBV2 to TRBJ1-6; the D is unclear. Trimming left V 1 base short and J 0 bases short, with 10 bases between. CDR3 length: 17 residues. In germline, CDR1 is SNHLY, CDR2 FYNNEI. Here the CDR3 reads CASSEEPQSSYNSPLHF. The CDR3 DNA is TGTGCCAGCAGTGAAGAGCCCCAAAGCTCCTATAATTCACCCCTCCACTTT.

This clonotype was detected only a few times. The chain employs TRBV6-2 or TRBV6-3 and TRBJ1-1, with D unclear. Per the germline V gene, CDR1 is MNHEY and CDR2 is SVGEGT. The CDR3 consists of 15 residues. V was pared by 2 bases and J by 1 base, with 11 bases between. CDR3 loop: CASSYAAATNTEAFF. In nucleotides, the CDR3 is TGTGCCAGCAGTTACGCGGCAGCTACGAACACTGAAGCTTTCTTT.

The chain is built from TRBV2 and TRBJ2-4; D gene unclear. With the DNA end fitting TRBJ2-7 better, the J assignment may be wrong. Germline lookup yields CDR1 SNHLY and CDR2 FYNNEI. The CDR3 is 13 amino acids. The CDR3, as DNA: TGTGCCAGCAGTGAAGAGGGAATCTACGAGCAGTACTTC. Protein sequence: CASSEEGIYEQYF.

The chain employs TRBV25-1 and TRBJ2-1; 12 nucleotides align to TRBD2. The CDR3 contains 15 residues. The germline V gene has CDR1 MGHDK and CDR2 SYGVNS. With V trimmed by 4 bases and J by 10 bases, 8 bases remained unmatched. The CDR3 spells CASSGGELAGGEQFF. CDR3 nucleotide sequence: TGTGCCAGCAGTGGGGGGGAACTAGCGGGAGGAGAGCAGTTCTTC.

The V call is TRBV29-1, the J call TRBJ1-1; 7 positions agree with TRBD1. There are 12 residues in the CDR3. V trimming: 7 bases; J trimming: 5 bases; junction bases outside the gene matches: 7. Per germline, CDR1 SQVTM and CDR2 ANQGSEA. The CDR3, as DNA: TGCAGCGGCGGGGACAGAGGAACTGAAGCTTTCTTT. Its translation is CSGGDRGTEAFF. Variable domain in full (rest from reference TRBV29-1 and TRBJ1-1): SAVISQKPSRDICQRGTSLTIQCQVDSQVTMMFWYRQQPGQSLTLIATANQGSEATYESGFVIDKFPISRPNLTFSTLTVSNMSPEDSSIYLCSGGDRGTEAFFGQGTRLTVV.

The chain employs TRBV25-1 and TRBJ2-1; 10 positions match TRBD2. The J segment lost 6 bases and the V segment lost 2 bases, leaving 7 bases of the junction unmatched. This CDR3 spans 16 amino acids. Germline CDR1 MGHDK, CDR2 SYGVNS. DNA for the CDR3: TGTGCCAGCAGTGAACGGAGCGGGGGGGCCCTCAATGAGCAGTTCTTC. The encoded protein is CASSERSGGALNEQFF.

This chain links TRBV5-5 with TRBJ1-1; D gene ambiguous. Germline V gene sequence: CDR1 SGHKS, CDR2 YYEKEE (reference sequence). Deletions cut 2 bases from V and 1 base from J, with 12 bases between. This CDR3 is 15 amino acids long. CDR3: CASSFRQDQNTEAFF. The CDR3 nucleotides are TGTGCCAGCAGCTTTCGTCAGGACCAGAACACTGAAGCTTTCTTT.

On this clonotype: A much larger clone differs from this one at a single base, so this may be a read error. The chain is built from TRBV30 and TRBJ2-2, with 8 nucleotides matching TRBD2. CDR1 is GTSNPN, CDR2 SVGIG, per germline (reference sequence). CDR3 length: 18 amino acids. The chain's CDR3 is CARSARTVQREFSRELFF. Here the CDR3 DNA reads TGTGCCCGGAGTGCAAGGACTGTGCAGCGGGAGTTTTCCCGGGAGCTGTTTTTT. The variable domain in full, completed from reference TRBV30 and TRBJ2-2, reads SQTIHQWPATLVQPVGSPLSLECTVEGTSNPNLYWYRQAAGRGLQLLFYSVGIGQISSEVPQNLSASRPQDRQFILSSKKLLLSDSGFYLCARSARTVQREFSRELFFGEGSRLTVL.

The gene calls are TRBV27 and TRBJ2-1, with D unclear. The CDR3 runs to 16 residues. The germline V and J ends were trimmed by 2 bases and 5 bases, with 16 bases remaining between them. Germline CDR1 is MNHEY and CDR2 is SMNVEV (reference sequence). CDR3 coding DNA: TGTGCCAGCAGTTTACTCGCTTTTCCCATAAACAATGAGCAGTTCTTC. This gives the protein CASSLLAFPINNEQFF.

CDR3 in DNA: TGTGCCAGCAGCTTGGACGTTCCATTTAGCTCCTACGAGCAGTACTTC. Translated: CASSLDVPFSSYEQYF. The chain employs TRBV5-5 and TRBJ2-7; D unresolved. With 0 bases removed from V and 0 bases from J, the gap between germline ends came to 13 bases. This CDR3 contains 16 residues. Per the germline V gene, CDR1 is SGHKS and CDR2 is YYEKEE (reference sequence).

This clonotype was seen a few times. The chain has TRBV4-3 and TRBJ2-7; possibly TRBD2 for D (7 bases). Germline assignment: CDR1 LGHNA and CDR2 YSLEER. The V and J ends lost 0 bases and 2 bases respectively, with 11 bases between them. The CDR3 has 15 residues. The CDR3 protein is CASSQEGRDTYEQYF. In nucleotides, the CDR3 is TGCGCCAGCAGCCAAGAGGGGAGGGACACCTACGAGCAGTACTTC.

This clonotype was found a few times. The chain is built from TRBV4-1 and TRBJ2-6; D ambiguous. Germline lookup yields CDR1 MGHRA and CDR2 YSYEKL. V lost 2 bases and J 4 bases, leaving 9 bases between the germline ends. This CDR3 contains 15 residues. Written as DNA, the CDR3 is TGCGCCAGCAGCCAACGGGCCCTGGGGGCCAACGTCCTGACTTTC. Translation gives CASSQRALGANVLTF.